This TCR beta chain was observed in a study of siplizumab effects on memory and regulatory T cells. V lost 0 bases and J 3 bases, leaving 13 bases between the germline ends. CDR3 length: 16 amino acids. Germline CDR1 and CDR2: SGHNT and YYREEE (reference sequence). Findings and caveats of the study: An assignable naive or memory phenotype was lacking in roughly 80-97% of proliferating CD4+ or CD8+ clones. Siplizumab significantly reduced alloreactive sequences traceable to unstimulated CD4+ memory cells. The Treg-derived share of mappable alloreactive CD4+ clones averaged roughly 70% with siplizumab and approximately 28% in controls.

The data were produced by immunoSEQ multiplex PCR, yet TCRdb's version contains in-frame clones alone and is incomplete. The repertoire holds some 100,000 clones, with around 97% as singletons. Remarks on this clone: Its antigen remains unidentified.

The receptor comes from a human donor in good health. This rearrangement joins TRBV5-4 to TRBJ1-3; no reliable D call. The sequenced sample consisted of naive CD4+ T cells sorted from blood. CDR3 DNA: TGTGCCAGCAGCTTGGCCTCTGGACTGGGTGGAAACACCATATATTTT. This translates into CASSLASGLGGNTIYF.